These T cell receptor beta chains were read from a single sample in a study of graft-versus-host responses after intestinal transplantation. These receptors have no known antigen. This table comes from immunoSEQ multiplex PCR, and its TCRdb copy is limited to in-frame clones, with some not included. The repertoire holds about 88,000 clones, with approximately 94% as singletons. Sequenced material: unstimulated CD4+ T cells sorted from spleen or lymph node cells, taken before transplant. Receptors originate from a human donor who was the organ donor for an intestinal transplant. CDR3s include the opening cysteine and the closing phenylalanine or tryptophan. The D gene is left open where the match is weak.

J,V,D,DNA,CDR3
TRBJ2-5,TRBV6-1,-,TGTGCCAGCACCAGGGCGGAGACCCAGTACTTC,CASTRAETQYF
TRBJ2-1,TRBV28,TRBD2,TGTGCCAGCAGGGTCAGCGGGGGCACCTACAATGAGCAGTTCTTC,CASRVSGGTYNEQFF
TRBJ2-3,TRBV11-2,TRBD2,TGTGCCAGCAGCTTAGGGTTAGCGGGGGTGTTCACAGATACGCAGTATTTT,CASSLGLAGVFTDTQYF
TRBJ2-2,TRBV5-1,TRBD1,TGCGCCAGCACCCGACGGGACAGTCCGAACACCGGGGAGCTGTTTTTT,CASTRRDSPNTGELFF
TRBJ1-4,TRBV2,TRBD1,TGTGCCAGCAGGCTTCAGGGGGCCCCTGAAAAACTGTTTTTT,CASRLQGAPEKLFF
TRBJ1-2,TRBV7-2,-,TGTGCCAGCAGACCGGGGGGAGGGAACTATGGCTACACCTTC,CASRPGGGNYGYTF
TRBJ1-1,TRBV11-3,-,TGTGCCAGCAGCTTAGAGACGGGGAACACTGAAGCTTTCTTT,CASSLETGNTEAFF
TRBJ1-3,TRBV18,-,TGTGCCAGCTCACCACCCCGGCAGGGAAACACCATATATTTT,CASSPPRQGNTIYF
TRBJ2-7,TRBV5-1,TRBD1,TGCGCCAGCAGCTTATTGACAGGGGACGCCTACGAGCAGTACTTC,CASSLLTGDAYEQYF
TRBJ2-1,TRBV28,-,TGTGCCAGCAGCCGGGGCAGCGCTCTTCAGCAGTTCTTC,CASSRGSALQQFF
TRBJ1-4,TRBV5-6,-,TGTGCCAGCAGCCGGTGGGGGGCAGGAGTTGCAACTAATGAAAAACTGTTTTTT,CASSRWGAGVATNEKLFF
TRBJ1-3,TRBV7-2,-,TGTGCCAGCAGCCGGGAGTCCAGGTTCTCTGGAAACACCATATATTTT,CASSRESRFSGNTIYF
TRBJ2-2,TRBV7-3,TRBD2,TGTGCCAGCAGCCCAGGGGAGCGGGGGGCGTTCGGGGAGCTGTTTTTT,CASSPGERGAFGELFF
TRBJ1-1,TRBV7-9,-,TGTGCCAGCCGGGCGAACACTGAAGCTTTCTTT,CASRANTEAFF
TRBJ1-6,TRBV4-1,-,TGCGCCAGCAGCACAGATCTTACCCCATTTGATTCACCCCTCCACTTT,CASSTDLTPFDSPLHF
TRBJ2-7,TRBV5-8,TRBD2,TGTGCCAGCAGCGCGGGACTAGCGGGCGGGAGACACTACTACTACGAGCAGTACTTC,CASSAGLAGGRHYYYEQYF
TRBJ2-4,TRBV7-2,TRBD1,TGTGCCAGCAGCTTAGCGCAAGGGACAGACAAAAACATTCAGTACTTC,CASSLAQGTDKNIQYF
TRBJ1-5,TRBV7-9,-,TGTGCCGTCCAATCCTTTAGCAATCAGCCCCAGCATTTT,CAVQSFSNQPQHF
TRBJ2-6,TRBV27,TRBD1,TGTGCCAGCAGTTCCTGGGACAGATATTACTCTGGGGCCAACGTCCTGACTTTC,CASSSWDRYYSGANVLTF